The 13 T cell receptor beta chains listed next were all sequenced from one sample in a study of T-cell reconstitution after alpha-beta-depleted transplantation in children. Using unique molecular identifiers, the investigators prepared the TCRbeta library. TCRdb re-derived calls from the PCR reads in MiXCR, one entry per CDR3 protein. The table lists about 510,000 distinct CDR3 sequences, over 9.5% of them singletons. The source material was PBMCs, mostly from graft donor cells, sampled 180 days after TCRalphabeta/CD19-depleted stem cell transplant. The receptors were gathered from a female patient aged 2-9 years who had a stem cell transplant for aplastic anemia, so the T cells may come from the graft donor.

This clonotype was seen a handful of times. The rearrangement joins TRBV5-1 to TRBJ2-7; 8 positions match TRBD1. The germline V gene encodes CDR1 SGHRS and CDR2 YFSETQ. CDR3 size: 15 residues. Trimming at V came to 3 bases and at J to 3 bases, leaving 8 bases not matched to a gene. The CDR3 loop reads CASSSRQGFGYEQYF. The CDR3 nucleotides read TGCGCCAGCAGCTCTCGACAGGGGTTCGGCTACGAGCAGTACTTC. Looking up the rest from reference TRBV5-1 and TRBJ2-7 gives the full variable domain: KAGVTQTPRYLIKTRGQQVTLSCSPISGHRSVSWYQQTPGQGLQFLFEYFSETQRNKGNFPGRFSGRQFSNSRSEMNVSTLELGDSALYLCASSSRQGFGYEQYFGPGTRLTVT.

The rearrangement joins TRBV7-2 to TRBJ2-7, with D unresolved. The CDR3 contains 12 residues. CDR1 and CDR2 (germline): SGHTA, FQGNSA. The V end was cut by 5 bases, the J end by 6 bases, with 11 bases between. The CDR3 loop reads CASSLRTVEQYF. CDR3 nucleotides: TGTGCCAGCAGCCTCAGGACGGTCGAGCAGTACTTC.

This clonotype appeared many times. V gene TRBV2 combines with J gene TRBJ2-5; 9 nucleotides match TRBD1. CDR1 is SNHLY and CDR2 is FYNNEI in the germline V gene. The CDR3 runs to 15 residues. The trim removed 3 bases at V and 6 bases at J, leaving 8 bases unmatched. The CDR3 bases are TGTGCCAGCAGTGAGGAGGGACAGGGTTCCCAGACCCAGTACTTC. Translation: CASSEEGQGSQTQYF.

This chain uses TRBV24-1 with TRBJ2-5, with D unresolved. CDR1 KGHDR and CDR2 SFDVKD come from the germline V gene. The V gene lost 4 bases and the J gene lost 5 bases, with 10 bases spanning the gap. The CDR3 spans 13 residues. This CDR3 reads CATSDHRRETQYF. The CDR3 nucleotides are TGTGCCACCAGTGACCATAGACGGGAGACCCAGTACTTC.

V is TRBV20-1 and J is TRBJ2-2; TRBD1 might be the D (6 bases). The CDR3 spans 15 residues. V shed 3 bases and J shed 3 bases, with 14 bases lying between them. Per germline, CDR1 DFQATT and CDR2 SNEGSKA (reference sequence). CDR3 protein: CSARGHLGDTGELFF. DNA for the CDR3: TGCAGTGCTAGGGGACACCTAGGCGACACCGGGGAGCTGTTTTTT.

This clonotype has a count of ten or more. CDR3 sequence reads: CAISGRTSGREDTQYF. DNA of the CDR3: TGTGCCATCAGTGGACGGACTAGCGGGAGGGAAGATACGCAGTATTTT. The chain links TRBV10-3 to TRBJ2-3; 15 bases match TRBD2. The CDR3 covers 16 residues. V dropped 4 bases and J dropped 5; count of bases not matched to a gene: 4. Germline V gives CDR1 ENHRY, CDR2 SYGVKD.

The V call is TRBV5-4, the J call TRBJ2-5; either TRBD1 or TRBD2 may supply D (5 bases each). The CDR3 has 15 residues. Germline CDR1 reads SGHNT; CDR2 reads YYREEE (reference sequence). Trimming took 1 base from V and 5 from J, leaving 15 bases between them. CDR3 sequence reads: CASSLTGRGHETQYF. CDR3 coding DNA: TGTGCCAGCAGCTTGACGGGACGAGGGCACGAGACCCAGTACTTC.

The sample holds a few counts of this clonotype. This chain links TRBV5-8 with TRBJ2-7; D uncertain. Trimming took 4 bases from V and 5 from J, leaving 10 bases between them. This CDR3 has 12 residues. Germline V lookup: CDR1 SGHTS, CDR2 YDEGEE. The chain's CDR3 is CASSPRWNEQYV. In DNA form, the CDR3 reads TGTGCCAGCAGCCCCAGGTGGAACGAGCAGTACGTC.

This clonotype was picked up many times. This chain connects TRBV6-2 or TRBV6-3 to TRBJ2-1, with D tentatively TRBD2 (7 bases). V was clipped by 0 bases and J by 12 bases, with 9 bases between them. The CDR3 consists of 12 residues. The germline V gene has CDR1 MNHEY and CDR2 SVGEGT. The CDR3 protein is CASSYSGGLQFF. CDR3 bases: TGTGCCAGCAGTTACTCCGGGGGGCTGCAGTTCTTC.

The chain is built from TRBV18 and TRBJ2-7, with 8 positions matching TRBD1. The germline gives CDR1 KGHSH, CDR2 LQKENI. V trimming: 1 base; J trimming: 4 bases; junction bases outside the gene matches: 6. The CDR3 has 15 amino acids. Here the CDR3 DNA reads TGTGCCAGCTCACCACATCAGGGGGCAGAATACGAGCAGTACTTC. This sequence encodes CASSPHQGAEYEQYF.

The chain couples TRBV27 to TRBJ2-3; D is unresolved. V shed 3 bases and J shed 0 bases, with 4 bases lying between them. This CDR3 region has 13 residues. From germline, CDR1 is MNHEY and CDR2 SMNVEV (reference sequence). CDR3 loop: CASSFWSTDTQYF. In DNA form, the CDR3 reads TGTGCCAGCAGTTTCTGGAGCACAGATACGCAGTATTTT.

This chain connects TRBV29-1 to TRBJ2-7; weak D call: TRBD1 (6 bases). Germline assignment: CDR1 SQVTM and CDR2 ANQGSEA. The CDR3 runs 11 residues. V lost 2 bases, J lost 9 bases, and 11 bases lay in between. The CDR3 here is CSVEKDSGQYF. The CDR3 bases are TGCAGCGTTGAAAAGGACAGCGGGCAGTACTTC.

This clonotype has only a few counts. The genes are TRBV20-1 and TRBJ2-6; D is perhaps TRBD1 or TRBD2 (5 bases each). CDR1 is DFQATT and CDR2 is SNEGSKA in the germline V gene (reference sequence). The CDR3 sequence is 17 residues long. V lost 6 bases, J lost 0 bases, and 18 bases lay in between. The CDR3 region is CSARGDRIDSGANVLTF. Written as DNA, the CDR3 is TGCAGTGCCCGTGGGGACCGCATCGACTCTGGGGCCAACGTCCTGACTTTC.